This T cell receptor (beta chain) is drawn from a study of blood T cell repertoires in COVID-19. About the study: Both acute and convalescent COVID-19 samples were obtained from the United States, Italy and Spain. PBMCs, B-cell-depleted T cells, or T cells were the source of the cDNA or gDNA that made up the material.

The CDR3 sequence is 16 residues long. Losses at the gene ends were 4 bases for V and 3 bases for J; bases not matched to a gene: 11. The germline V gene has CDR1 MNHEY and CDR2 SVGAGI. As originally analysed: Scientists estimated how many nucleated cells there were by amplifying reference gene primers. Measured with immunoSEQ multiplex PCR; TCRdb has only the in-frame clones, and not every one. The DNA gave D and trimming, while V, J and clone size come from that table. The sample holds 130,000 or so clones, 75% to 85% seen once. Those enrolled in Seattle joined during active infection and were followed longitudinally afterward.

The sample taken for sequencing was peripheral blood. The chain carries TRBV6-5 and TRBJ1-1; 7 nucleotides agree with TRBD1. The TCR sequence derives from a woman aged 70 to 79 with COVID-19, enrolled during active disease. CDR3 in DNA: TGTGCCAGCAGTTGGGACAGCAAAGAGGGGTACACTGAAGCTTTCTTT. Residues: CASSWDSKEGYTEAFF.